This passage covers 27 T cell receptor beta chains from one sample sequenced in a study of monozygotic twins with inflammatory bowel disease. TCRdb reanalyzed the 5' RACE reads and collapses them to one entry per CDR3 protein, without DNA. The repertoire table contains roughly 300,000 distinct CDR3 sequences. The sample consisted of blood. These receptors originate from a human donor with ulcerative colitis or Crohn's disease, or a healthy co-twin of an affected twin (not recorded which).

The rearrangement joins TRBV12-3 or TRBV12-4 to TRBJ2-3; TCRdb outputs TRBD1, but without DNA this stays unchecked. The CDR3 is 14 amino acids. This CDR3 is CASSFRTGADTQYF.

This rearrangement joins TRBV20-1 to TRBJ2-7; TCRdb returns TRBD1, unconfirmable since there is no DNA. The CDR3 loop spans 14 amino acids. The germline gives CDR1 DFQATT, CDR2 SNEGSKA (reference sequence). The CDR3 region is CSARDFGAAYEQYF.

The gene calls are TRBV7-3 and TRBJ1-1; TCRdb designates TRBD1, a call that cannot be tested without DNA. Germline assignment: CDR1 SGHTA and CDR2 FQGTGA. The length of the CDR3 is 16 residues. CDR3 protein: CASSLTGTGANTEAFF.

The chain links TRBV5-1 to TRBJ2-2; checking the TCRdb D call of TRBD1 is not possible without DNA. Germline V gene data show CDR1 as SGHRS and CDR2 as YFSETQ. The CDR3 totals 13 residues. The CDR3 loop reads CASAPYYTGELFF. The full variable domain, with the rest looked up from reference TRBV5-1 and TRBJ2-2, is KAGVTQTPRYLIKTRGQQVTLSCSPISGHRSVSWYQQTPGQGLQFLFEYFSETQRNKGNFPGRFSGRQFSNSRSEMNVSTLELGDSALYLCASAPYYTGELFFGEGSRLTVL.

CDR3 sequence: CASSIDRNTEAFF. V gene TRBV18 combines with J gene TRBJ1-1. The CDR3 is 13 residues long. The germline V gene has CDR1 KGHSH and CDR2 LQKENI.

V usage is TRBV10-3 and J usage is TRBJ1-6; the D call of TRBD1 rests on TCRdb alone, since no DNA is present to check it. The germline V gene encodes CDR1 ENHRY and CDR2 SYGVKD. CDR3 length: 14 residues. This CDR3 is CAITDKGGNSPLHF.

J is TRBJ2-7 and V is TRBV21-1; TCRdb's D call, TRBD1, is unchecked because there is no DNA. TRBV21-1 is annotated as a pseudogene. The CDR3 is 14 residues long. The CDR3 spells CASSNAAPLYEQYF.

The chain combines TRBV3-1 with TRBJ1-6; lacking DNA, the TRBD1 call made by TCRdb goes unchecked. Germline V gene sequence: CDR1 LGHDT, CDR2 YNNKEL (reference sequence). CDR3 size: 11 residues. The CDR3 sequence is CASSLSGQVHF.

The chain is built from TRBV7-2 and TRBJ1-5. The CDR3 contains 14 residues. Germline CDR1 and CDR2: SGHTA and FQGNSA. CDR3 residues: CASSFDGLPQPQHF.

The V and J genes are TRBV18 and TRBJ2-1; checking the TCRdb D call of TRBD2 is not possible without DNA. The length of the CDR3 is 16 residues. Germline CDR1 and CDR2: KGHSH and LQKENI. CDR3 region: CASSLNLAGGNNEQFF.

The V and J genes are TRBV6-1 and TRBJ1-5. The CDR3 consists of 14 residues. The germline V gene encodes CDR1 MNHNS and CDR2 SASEGT. CDR3 in amino acids: CASSPASGPQPQHF.

This chain links TRBV2 with TRBJ2-3; TCRdb lists TRBD2, though no DNA is available to test this call. The length of the CDR3 is 12 residues. Germline V gives CDR1 SNHLY, CDR2 FYNNEI. Here the CDR3 reads CASTGLAGGEDF. The whole variable domain, filled in from reference TRBV2 and TRBJ2-3, reads EPEVTQTPSHQVTQMGQEVILRCVPISNHLYFYWYRQILGQKVEFLVSFYNNEISEKSEIFDDQFSVERPDGSNFTLKIRSTKLEDSAMYFCASTGLAGGEDFGPGTRLTVL.

CDR3 in amino acids: CATSLGPVVGYTF. The rearrangement uses TRBV15 and TRBJ1-2. Germline V gives CDR1 LNHNV, CDR2 YYDKDF (reference sequence). The length of the CDR3 is 13 residues.

The rearrangement uses TRBV5-5 and TRBJ1-2; absent DNA, TCRdb's TRBD1 call cannot be checked. This CDR3 is 15 amino acids long. Per the germline V gene, CDR1 is SGHKS and CDR2 is YYEKEE (reference sequence). CDR3 sequence reads: CASSQTTGFRYGYTF.

The genes are TRBV4-3 and TRBJ2-4; the TCRdb call, TRBD2, lacks DNA for checking. CDR1 LGHNA and CDR2 YSLEER come from the germline V gene. The CDR3 is 18 amino acids. The chain's CDR3 is CASSQGIRRGLLMDIQYF.

The rearrangement joins TRBV20-1 to TRBJ2-2; TCRdb proposes TRBD2, but this gene call is untestable without DNA. The CDR3 spans 16 residues. Germline CDR1 is DFQATT and CDR2 is SNEGSKA (reference sequence). The CDR3 is CSAREVPFFGTGELFF.

CDR3 residues: CASSRRWTSGGTFEQYF. The rearrangement joins TRBV12-3 or TRBV12-4 to TRBJ2-7; there is no DNA to check the TCRdb D call of TRBD2. This CDR3 comprises 17 residues.

The V gene is TRBV12-3 or TRBV12-4, the J gene TRBJ2-2. This CDR3 has 12 residues. This CDR3 reads CASSLKTGELFF.

The V and J genes are TRBV20-1 and TRBJ1-2. Germline assignment: CDR1 DFQATT and CDR2 SNEGSKA (reference sequence). This CDR3 has 17 amino acids. The CDR3 protein is CSARVGGRTLQNYGYTF.

V is TRBV12-3 or TRBV12-4 and J is TRBJ2-1; lacking DNA, the TRBD2 call made by TCRdb goes unchecked. This CDR3 contains 15 residues. CDR3 region: CASSSPGLAGGTGFF.

The CDR3 protein is CASSIDIRQGMNTEAFF. V gene TRBV19 combines with J gene TRBJ1-1; lacking DNA, the TRBD1 call made by TCRdb goes unchecked. In germline, CDR1 is LNHDA, CDR2 SQIVND (reference sequence). This CDR3 is 17 amino acids long.

The chain couples TRBV9 to TRBJ2-2; TCRdb reports TRBD2, a call that lacks DNA to check it against. CDR1 and CDR2 from the germline V gene are SGDLS and YYNGEE. The CDR3 covers 15 residues. The CDR3 sequence: CASSVREGYAGELFF. The full variable domain, completed using reference TRBV9 and TRBJ2-2, is DSGVTQTPKHLITATGQRVTLRCSPRSGDLSVYWYQQSLDQGLQFLIQYYNGEERAKGNILERFSAQQFPDLHSELNLSSLELGDSALYFCASSVREGYAGELFFGEGSRLTVL.

This rearrangement joins TRBV10-2 to TRBJ2-1; TCRdb selects TRBD1, and the lack of DNA leaves this call unchecked. The CDR3 consists of 14 residues. CDR1 and CDR2 (germline): WSHSY, SAAADI. The CDR3 is CASSDRNRVHEQFF.

This chain connects TRBV20-1 to TRBJ2-1; TCRdb picks TRBD2, but there is no DNA to check that call. CDR1 and CDR2 (germline): DFQATT, SNEGSKA (reference sequence). The CDR3 sequence is 14 residues long. The CDR3 region is CSARRWGPGNEQFF.

The chain is built from TRBV7-2 and TRBJ1-6; with no DNA, the TCRdb D assignment of TRBD1 cannot be verified. This CDR3 contains 15 residues. Germline V lookup: CDR1 SGHTA, CDR2 FQGNSA. The CDR3: CASSIDRAANSPLHF.

V and J are TRBV6-2 or TRBV6-3 and TRBJ1-5. This CDR3 has 14 amino acids. CDR1 is MNHEY, CDR2 SVGEGT, per germline. This chain's CDR3 is CASSYVGYYQPQHF.

This chain joins TRBV6-1 and TRBJ1-4; TCRdb reports TRBD1, a call that lacks DNA to check it against. This CDR3 is 11 amino acids long. Germline assignment: CDR1 MNHNS and CDR2 SASEGT. CDR3 in amino acids: CANGQGEKLFF.